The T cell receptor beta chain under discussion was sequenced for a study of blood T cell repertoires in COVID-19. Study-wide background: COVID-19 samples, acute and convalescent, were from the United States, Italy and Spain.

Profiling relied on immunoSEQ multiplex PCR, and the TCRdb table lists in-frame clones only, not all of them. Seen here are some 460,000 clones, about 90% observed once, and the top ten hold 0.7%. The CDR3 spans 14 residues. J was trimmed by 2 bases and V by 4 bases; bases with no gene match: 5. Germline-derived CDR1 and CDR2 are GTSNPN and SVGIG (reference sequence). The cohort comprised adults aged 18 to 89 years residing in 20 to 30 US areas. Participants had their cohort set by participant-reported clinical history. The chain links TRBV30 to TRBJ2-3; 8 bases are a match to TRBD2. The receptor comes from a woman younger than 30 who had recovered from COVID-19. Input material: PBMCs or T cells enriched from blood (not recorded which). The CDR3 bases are TGTGCCTGGAAGAGCGGGGGCCACACAGATACGCAGTATTTT. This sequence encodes CAWKSGGHTDTQYF.